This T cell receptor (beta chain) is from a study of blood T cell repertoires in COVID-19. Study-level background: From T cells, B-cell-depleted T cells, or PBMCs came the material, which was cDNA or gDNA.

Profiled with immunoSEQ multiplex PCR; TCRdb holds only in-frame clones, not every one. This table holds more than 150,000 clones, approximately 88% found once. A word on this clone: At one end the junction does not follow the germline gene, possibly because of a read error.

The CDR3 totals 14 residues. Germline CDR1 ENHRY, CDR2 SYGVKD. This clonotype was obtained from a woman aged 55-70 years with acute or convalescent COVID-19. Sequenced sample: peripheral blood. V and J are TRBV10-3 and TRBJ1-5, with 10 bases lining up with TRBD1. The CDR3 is CAISGQGGDQPQHF. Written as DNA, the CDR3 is TGCGCCATCAGTGGACAGGGGGGGGATCAGCCCCAGCATTTT.